This passage covers 32 T cell receptor beta chains from one sample sequenced in a study of control samples from healthy donors and cancer patients. Here immunoSEQ multiplex PCR was the method, and the copy in TCRdb shows in-frame clones only, minus some. The sample includes 170,000 or so clones, 90% of them seen just once. Sequenced material: blood. The receptors were gathered from a woman aged 50 to 65 in good health.

This clone was counted once. The chain uses TRBV5-1 and TRBJ2-5; 13 nucleotides match TRBD2. CDR3 length: 16 amino acids. Germline V CDR1 and CDR2: SGHRS, YFSETQ. The trim removed 3 bases at V and 3 bases at J, leaving 5 bases unmatched. The CDR3 DNA is TGCGCCAGCAGCTATGGGACTAGCGGGGTGAAAGAGACCCAGTACTTC. Its protein is CASSYGTSGVKETQYF.

J is TRBJ2-5 and V is TRBV3-1 (or the pseudogene TRBV3-2), with D possibly being TRBD1 (5 bases). V lost 3 bases, J lost 5 bases, and 22 bases lay in between. The CDR3 spans 17 residues. Germline CDR1 LGHDT, CDR2 YNNKEL (reference sequence). The CDR3 reads CASSHSTMTEFGETQYF. The DNA of the CDR3 is TGTGCCAGCAGCCACTCTACTATGACAGAGTTTGGGGAGACCCAGTACTTC.

This chain connects TRBV28 to TRBJ2-3; 8 bases agree with TRBD1. Trimming removed 6 bases from V and 4 bases from J; junction bases left unmatched: 6. This CDR3 has 14 residues. Germline assignment: CDR1 MDHEN and CDR2 SYDVKM. The CDR3 protein is CASRGGQGSDTQYF. The CDR3 DNA reads TGTGCCAGCAGGGGCGGACAGGGTTCAGATACGCAGTATTTT.

This clone came up once. CDR3 sequence reads: CASSGSGGTKEKLFF. The CDR3, as DNA: TGCGCCAGCAGCGGATCAGGGGGGACGAAGGAAAAACTGTTTTTT. The chain couples TRBV5-1 to TRBJ1-4; 7 positions agree with TRBD1. Germline values: CDR1 SGHRS, CDR2 YFSETQ. The J segment lost 8 bases and the V segment lost 4 bases, leaving 11 bases of the junction unmatched. CDR3 length equals 15 residues.

The chain recombines TRBV3-1 (or the pseudogene TRBV3-2) with TRBJ1-4, with D unresolved. Between the trimmed V and J ends, which lost 2 bases and 5 bases, there was a span of 3 bases. From germline, CDR1 is LGHDT and CDR2 YNNKEL (reference sequence). This CDR3 comprises 12 residues. CDR3 bases: TGTGCCAGCAGCCAACCCAATGAAAAACTGTTTTTT. It encodes CASSQPNEKLFF.

This clone was detected a few times. The V call is TRBV13, the J call TRBJ1-6, with a possible D match to TRBD1 (5 bases). Trimming pared 8 bases from V and 10 bases from J, leaving 21 bases between. Germline V lookup: CDR1 PRHDT, CDR2 FYEKMQ (reference sequence). CDR3 length: 15 residues. The CDR3 here is CASRAEATGRSPLHF. For the CDR3, the DNA is TGTGCCAGCCGGGCAGAAGCCACAGGACGGTCACCCCTCCACTTT.

The chain carries TRBV5-6 and TRBJ2-2, with 7 bases identical to TRBD2. The CDR3 sequence is 15 residues long. V trimming: 4 bases; J trimming: 1 base; junction bases outside the gene matches: 4. The germline V gene encodes CDR1 SGHDT and CDR2 YYEEEE. The DNA for the CDR3 is TGTGCCAGCAGCCGGGGCGGGGGGAACACCGGGGAGCTGTTTTTT. Residues: CASSRGGGNTGELFF.

The chain couples TRBV28 to TRBJ1-5, with TRBD1 as a possible D gene (6 bases). The germline V gene encodes CDR1 MDHEN and CDR2 SYDVKM. V lost 3 bases and J 7 bases, leaving 16 bases between the germline ends. This CDR3 has 15 residues. CDR3 coding DNA: TGTGCCAGCAGTTTCTTGGGGGCAGGGGACCAGCCCCAGCATTTT. This gives the protein CASSFLGAGDQPQHF.

The chain employs TRBV12-3 or TRBV12-4 and TRBJ1-3, with D unresolved. This CDR3 has 13 amino acids. V lost 6 bases, J lost 0 bases, and 6 bases lay in between. DNA of the CDR3: TGTGCCAGCAGACAGATCTCTGGAAACACCATATATTTT. Amino acids: CASRQISGNTIYF.

The chain has TRBV7-6 and TRBJ2-7; D could derive from TRBD1 or TRBD2 (6 bases each). V lost 3 bases and J 0 bases, leaving 18 bases between the germline ends. The CDR3 loop spans 17 amino acids. In germline, CDR1 is SGHVS, CDR2 FNYEAQ. CDR3 in amino acids: CASSFGAIGGPSYEQYF. The CDR3 DNA is TGTGCCAGCAGCTTTGGGGCCATCGGGGGCCCCTCCTACGAGCAGTACTTC.

V gene TRBV2 combines with J gene TRBJ1-2, with D unclear. The CDR3 totals 14 residues. Germline CDR1 reads SNHLY; CDR2 reads FYNNEI. The V and J ends lost 3 bases and 7 bases respectively, with 15 bases between them. CDR3 nucleotides: TGTGCCAGCAGTGAGATTATTAGCGGTCGTGGCTACACCTTC. Its protein is CASSEIISGRGYTF.

This clone was counted a single time. The chain recombines TRBV28 with TRBJ1-1; 8 bases are a match to TRBD1. The CDR3 sequence is 16 residues long. Trimming removed 6 bases from V and 1 base from J; junction bases left unmatched: 10. The germline V gene has CDR1 MDHEN and CDR2 SYDVKM. This CDR3 is CASSPGQVTSNTEAFF. The CDR3 nucleotides are TGTGCCAGCAGCCCGGGACAGGTAACGTCGAACACTGAAGCTTTCTTT.

The rearrangement links TRBV23-1 to TRBJ2-5; possible D gene TRBD2, 6 bases. TRBV23-1 qualifies as an ORF whose function is uncertain. V gave up 2 bases and J gave up 9 bases, with 16 bases separating them. The CDR3 sequence is 14 residues long. The CDR3 bases are TGCGCCAGCAGTCAAACTGGTCCCCGGAGGGCCCAGTACTTC. Protein sequence: CASSQTGPRRAQYF.

The chain joins TRBV18 to TRBJ2-2; D is undetermined. Between the trimmed V and J ends, which lost 3 bases and 13 bases, there was a span of 21 bases. The CDR3 has 15 amino acids. Germline assignment: CDR1 KGHSH and CDR2 LQKENI. The CDR3 sequence: CASSPGLAEPKVLFF. CDR3 sequence (DNA): TGTGCCAGCTCACCTGGCTTAGCCGAGCCCAAGGTGCTGTTTTTT.

The CDR3 DNA reads TGCGCCAGCAGCCGGGTCCGAGGGGGCGCAGGATTCATAGCCCTCCACTTT. It encodes CASSRVRGGAGFIALHF. The genes are TRBV4-3 and TRBJ1-6; 7 positions agree with TRBD1. V trimming: 4 bases; J trimming: 14 bases; junction bases outside the gene matches: 20. Germline CDR1 and CDR2: LGHNA and YSLEER. The CDR3 spans 17 residues.

This chain joins TRBV28 and TRBJ2-2; 12 nucleotides align to TRBD1. Germline lookup yields CDR1 MDHEN and CDR2 SYDVKM. V was pared by 5 bases and J by 0 bases, with 1 base of the junction left unmatched. The CDR3 covers 16 residues. CDR3 nucleotide sequence: TGTGCCAGCAGTCGGGACAGGGGGCCGAACACCGGGGAGCTGTTTTTT. Translating it yields CASSRDRGPNTGELFF.

There are a few counts of this clone. The chain joins TRBV9 to TRBJ2-1; TRBD1 matches 8 bases. Per germline, CDR1 SGDLS and CDR2 YYNGEE. This CDR3 contains 19 residues. With 3 bases clipped from V and 0 bases from J, the junction kept 14 bases outside the gene matches. For the CDR3, the DNA is TGTGCCAGCAGCGCAGACAGGGGATCAGGGCGGAGCTCCTACAATGAGCAGTTCTTC. Protein product: CASSADRGSGRSSYNEQFF.

The rearrangement links TRBV29-1 to TRBJ1-5; TRBD1 agrees at 12 bases. Looked up from germline, CDR1 is SQVTM and CDR2 is ANQGSEA. The CDR3 extends over 16 amino acids. Trimming removed 6 bases from V and 4 bases from J; junction bases left unmatched: 10. CDR3 nucleotide sequence: TGCAGCGTAGGTATGGGACAGGGGGCTAGTAATCAGCCCCAGCATTTT. Translation: CSVGMGQGASNQPQHF.

This chain connects TRBV6-5 to TRBJ1-2, with TRBD1 matching 7 bases. The trim removed 6 bases at V and 8 bases at J, leaving 6 bases unmatched. Germline values: CDR1 MNHEY, CDR2 SVGAGI. This CDR3 contains 12 residues. CDR3 sequence: CASSRQGWGYTF. In DNA, the CDR3 is TGTGCCAGCAGCCGACAGGGCTGGGGCTACACCTTC.

The chain has TRBV10-1 and TRBJ2-1; D remains unclear. The V end was cut by 10 bases, the J end by 4 bases, with 14 bases between. The germline V gene has CDR1 WNHNN and CDR2 SYGVQD (reference sequence). CDR3 length: 13 residues. DNA of the CDR3: TGCGCCACCAAAGATGAGGCGTACAATGAGCAGTTCTTC. Translating it yields CATKDEAYNEQFF.

V is TRBV19 and J is TRBJ1-5; D uncertain. V was cut by 3 bases and J by 7 bases, with 13 bases left in between. The CDR3 has 14 amino acids. Germline loops: CDR1 LNHDA, CDR2 SQIVND (reference sequence). The CDR3 DNA follows: TGTGCCAGTAGTATTTTTGGATCGGGACAGCCCCAGCATTTT. As protein: CASSIFGSGQPQHF.

The V call is TRBV4-3, the J call TRBJ2-7, with D perhaps TRBD1 or TRBD2 (5 bases each). The CDR3 sequence is 15 residues long. Germline CDR1 and CDR2: LGHNA and YSLEER. Trimming pared 4 bases from V and 6 bases from J, leaving 19 bases between. CDR3 amino acids: CASSRSRDEVREQYF. The CDR3 coding sequence is TGCGCCAGCAGCCGGTCCAGGGACGAGGTCCGCGAGCAGTACTTC.

The rearrangement uses TRBV28 and TRBJ1-6; D gene unclear. Germline V gene lookup returns CDR1 MDHEN and CDR2 SYDVKM. V lost 5 bases and J 7 bases, leaving 9 bases between the germline ends. The CDR3 contains 13 residues. CDR3 bases: TGTGCCAGCAGTCCAATATTAAATTCACCCCTCCACTTT. Translating it yields CASSPILNSPLHF.

This chain uses TRBV3-1 (or the pseudogene TRBV3-2) with TRBJ1-6, with D unclear. Germline V lookup: CDR1 LGHDT, CDR2 YNNKEL (reference sequence). Trimming took off 0 bases at V and 19 bases at J, with 13 bases between the two ends. The CDR3 totals 12 residues. CDR3 in DNA: TGTGCCAGCAGCCAAGATACGGCTAATTTTCACTTT. Its translation: CASSQDTANFHF.

V and J are TRBV10-3 and TRBJ2-3; 7 bases match TRBD1. This CDR3 is 16 amino acids long. Germline CDR1 reads ENHRY; CDR2 reads SYGVKD. V lost 10 bases and J lost 2; bases outside the gene matches: 15. This chain's CDR3 is CATRSRGQLATDTQYF. DNA for the CDR3: TGTGCCACCCGGTCGAGGGGGCAACTCGCCACAGATACGCAGTATTTT.

This chain connects TRBV19 to TRBJ2-3; 8 positions agree with TRBD2. V dropped 5 bases and J dropped 5; count of bases not matched to a gene: 9. Germline CDR1 LNHDA, CDR2 SQIVND (reference sequence). The CDR3 is 15 amino acids. The DNA of the CDR3 is TGTGCCAGTAGTCCCACTAGCGGCATAGGAGATACGCAGTATTTT. This codes for CASSPTSGIGDTQYF.

The chain uses TRBV6-6 and TRBJ2-2; no clear D gene. This CDR3 comprises 15 residues. Germline V gene lookup returns CDR1 MNHNY and CDR2 SVGAGI (reference sequence). V was pared by 1 base and J by 5 bases, with 11 bases between. The CDR3 here is CASSYFTPETGELFF. In DNA, the CDR3 is TGTGCCAGCAGTTACTTTACCCCTGAAACCGGGGAGCTGTTTTTT.

V usage is TRBV18 and J usage is TRBJ1-3; possibly TRBD1 for D (6 bases). This CDR3 is 15 amino acids long. Germline-derived CDR1 and CDR2 are KGHSH and LQKENI. With 6 bases removed from V and 0 bases from J, the gap between germline ends came to 12 bases. The CDR3 protein is CASSPTGLSGNTIYF. The DNA for the CDR3 is TGTGCCAGCTCTCCAACAGGGCTCTCTGGAAACACCATATATTTT.

The rearrangement joins TRBV5-1 to TRBJ2-3, with 13 bases that match TRBD2. The V gene end was trimmed by 3 bases and the J gene end by 3 bases; junction bases not matched to a gene: 10. CDR3 length: 18 amino acids. CDR1 is SGHRS, CDR2 YFSETQ, per germline. DNA of the CDR3: TGCGCCAGCAGCTCGGTGATACTAGCGGGAGGGCAAACAGATACGCAGTATTTT. It translates to CASSSVILAGGQTDTQYF.

A note on this clone: The junction shows a germline mismatch at one end, possibly a read error. The same CDR3 arises from other DNA sequences in this sample as well. The chain has TRBV10-3 and TRBJ1-5; possibly TRBD1 for D (5 bases). In germline, CDR1 is ENHRY, CDR2 SYGVKD. The CDR3 runs 15 residues. The DNA of the CDR3 is TGCGCCATCAGTGACGGGGGATATAGCAATCAGCCCCAGCATTTT. It is translated as CAISDGGYSNQPQHF.

The CDR3 nucleotides read TGTGCCAGCAGCCAAGATATGAGTAGAGGTGAGCAGTTCTTC. Protein product: CASSQDMSRGEQFF. The V and J genes are TRBV3-1 (or the pseudogene TRBV3-2) and TRBJ2-1; D gene unclear. Trimming cost V 0 bases and J 9 bases, with 12 bases left between them. This CDR3 spans 14 amino acids. Looked up from germline, CDR1 is LGHDT and CDR2 is YNNKEL (reference sequence).

This chain uses TRBV4-1 with TRBJ2-1; TRBD2 matches at 12 bases. The CDR3 spans 16 residues. From germline, CDR1 is MGHRA and CDR2 YSYEKL. J was trimmed by 3 bases and V by 3 bases; bases with no gene match: 3. CDR3 in amino acids: CASSQGLAGRYNEQFF. The CDR3 bases are TGCGCCAGCAGCCAGGGACTAGCGGGTCGCTACAATGAGCAGTTCTTC.